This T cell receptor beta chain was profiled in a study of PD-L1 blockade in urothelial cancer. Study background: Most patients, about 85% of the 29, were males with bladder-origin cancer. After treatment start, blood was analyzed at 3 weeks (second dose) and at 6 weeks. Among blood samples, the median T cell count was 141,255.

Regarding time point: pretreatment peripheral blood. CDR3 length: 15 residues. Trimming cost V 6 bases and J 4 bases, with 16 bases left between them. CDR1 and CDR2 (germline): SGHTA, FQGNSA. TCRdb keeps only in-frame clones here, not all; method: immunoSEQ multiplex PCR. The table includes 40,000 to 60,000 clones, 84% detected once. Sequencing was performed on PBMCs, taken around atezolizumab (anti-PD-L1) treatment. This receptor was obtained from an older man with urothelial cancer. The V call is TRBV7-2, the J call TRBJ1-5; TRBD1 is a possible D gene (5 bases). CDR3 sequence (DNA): TGTGCCAGCAGTTCTCGACTGGGGGGGAATCAGCCCCAGCATTTT. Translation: CASSSRLGGNQPQHF. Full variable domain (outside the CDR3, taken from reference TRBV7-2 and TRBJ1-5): GAGVSQSPSNKVTEKGKDVELRCDPISGHTALYWYRQSLGQGLEFLIYFQGNSAPDKSGLPSDRFSAERTGGSVSTLTIQRTQQEDSAVYLCASSSRLGGNQPQHFGDGTRLSIL.